Detailed here is one T cell receptor beta chain. Its antigen is still unknown. Per-base qualities were not stored, and no clone one base away is much larger. This record comes from a study of blood T cell repertoires in COVID-19 (dated by TCRdb to about 2020). Turning to the overall study: The collaborator samples originated in the United States, Italy and Spain and spanned the acute and convalescent phases of COVID-19. The material from the prospective study consisted of cDNA or gDNA derived from T cells, B-cell-depleted T cells, or PBMCs. Sample metadata almost always included a de-identified subject ID, COVID-19 status, age in years and sex. A freely available public database, intended as a resource for researchers studying the immune response to SARS-CoV-2, is where the repertoires were released. Where available, HLA class I and class II types were obtained from metadata supplied by the sample provider rather than from assay-based typing. The samples were drawn from two sources: the first 160 participants of the ongoing ImmuneRACE study, and about 1,300 subjects contributed by 6 global collaborators. Deeply sampled blood TCRbeta repertoires from subjects exposed to, actively infected with, or recovered from COVID-19 were included in the dataset.

The germline V gene supplies CDR1 MNHNS and CDR2 SASEGT. V and J are truncated by 4 bases and 5 bases respectively, leaving an intervening sequence of 18 bases. The CDR3 holds 17 amino acids from the cysteine to the phenylalanine. Only CDR3 DNA remains: 51 bases, in frame from the first base. Each collaborating institution followed its own protocols to collect whole blood in K2EDTA tubes. For TCRbeta analysis, collaborators shipped samples as frozen whole blood, isolated PBMCs, or DNA extracted from either of those sample types. TCRbeta CDR3 regions were amplified from genomic DNA by means of the immunoSEQ Assay, a bias-controlled multiplex PCR. The study's own analysis went as follows. Within the assay, amplification of reference gene primers was used to estimate how many nucleated cells each sample contained. Sequence reads were collapsed and filtered to measure the absolute abundance of every unique TCRbeta CDR3 rearrangement. For each sample, productive Simpson clonality was calculated as the square root of Simpson's diversity index across productive rearrangements. TCRdb obtained this table from immuneACCESS and retained in-frame rearrangements with V and J assigned. These tables miss some clones; where compared with another copy, unresolved V genes account for less than half of the shortfall, and the remainder is unexplained. V and J calls and clone size are copied from that table; D and trimming were computed from the DNA. This sample is represented by around 100,000 clones; approximately 91% of them were singletons. The biggest ten clones account for roughly 17% of the sample.

Points the paper makes about the study in general: The amount of clinical and demographic metadata varied by source and participant and was provided uncurated.

The rearrangement combines TRBV6-1 with TRBJ1-6; possibly the D gene is TRBD1, per 6 matching bases. The sequenced sample consisted of peripheral blood. This sequence originates from a man in his forties or fifties with acute or convalescent COVID-19. The nucleotide sequence is TGTGCCAGCAGTGCGGGGACACCCTCCACTAATAATTCACCCCTCCACTTT. This translates into CASSAGTPSTNNSPLHF.